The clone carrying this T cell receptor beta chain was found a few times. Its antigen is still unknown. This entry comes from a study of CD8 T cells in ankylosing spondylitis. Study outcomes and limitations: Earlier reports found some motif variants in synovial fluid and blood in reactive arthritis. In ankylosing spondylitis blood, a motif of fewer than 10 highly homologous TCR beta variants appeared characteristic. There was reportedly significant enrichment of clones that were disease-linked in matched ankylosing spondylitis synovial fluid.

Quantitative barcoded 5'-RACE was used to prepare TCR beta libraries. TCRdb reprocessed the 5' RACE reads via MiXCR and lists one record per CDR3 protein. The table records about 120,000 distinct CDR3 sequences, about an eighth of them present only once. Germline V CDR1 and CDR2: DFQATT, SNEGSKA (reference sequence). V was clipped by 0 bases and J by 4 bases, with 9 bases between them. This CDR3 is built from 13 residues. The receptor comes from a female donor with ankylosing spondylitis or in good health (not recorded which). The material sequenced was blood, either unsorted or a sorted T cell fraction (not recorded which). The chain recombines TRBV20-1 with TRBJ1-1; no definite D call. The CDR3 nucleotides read TGCAGTGCTAGAGATATGAGGAGCACTGAAGCTTTCTTT. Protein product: CSARDMRSTEAFF.